This T cell receptor beta chain was captured in a study of OX40 agonist ivuxolimab in advanced cancers. The wider study: Ivuxolimab, an antibody acting as an agonist of OX40 (CD134), was used to treat patients. Cancers in dose escalation were hepatocellular, melanoma, renal cell and head and neck.

Samples were taken at baseline and on day 1 of cycles 4 and 7. Profiling relied on immunoSEQ multiplex PCR, and the TCRdb table lists in-frame clones only, not all of them. Of about 60,000 clones in the sample, roughly nine tenths are singletons; the top ten hold roughly 0.99%. Trimming left V 1 base short and J 3 bases short, with 6 bases between. Germline V CDR1 and CDR2: SGHTA, FQGNSA. This CDR3 spans 13 amino acids. Sample: CD4+ or CD8+ T cells sorted from blood, taken in a trial of the OX40 agonist ivuxolimab. The V and J genes are TRBV7-2 and TRBJ2-5; the D gene could be TRBD1 or TRBD2 (5 bases each). The source is an adult with an advanced solid tumor such as melanoma, head and neck, liver or kidney cancer. The CDR3 loop reads CASSLGGEETQYF. The CDR3 bases are TGTGCCAGCAGCTTAGGAGGGGAAGAGACCCAGTACTTC.